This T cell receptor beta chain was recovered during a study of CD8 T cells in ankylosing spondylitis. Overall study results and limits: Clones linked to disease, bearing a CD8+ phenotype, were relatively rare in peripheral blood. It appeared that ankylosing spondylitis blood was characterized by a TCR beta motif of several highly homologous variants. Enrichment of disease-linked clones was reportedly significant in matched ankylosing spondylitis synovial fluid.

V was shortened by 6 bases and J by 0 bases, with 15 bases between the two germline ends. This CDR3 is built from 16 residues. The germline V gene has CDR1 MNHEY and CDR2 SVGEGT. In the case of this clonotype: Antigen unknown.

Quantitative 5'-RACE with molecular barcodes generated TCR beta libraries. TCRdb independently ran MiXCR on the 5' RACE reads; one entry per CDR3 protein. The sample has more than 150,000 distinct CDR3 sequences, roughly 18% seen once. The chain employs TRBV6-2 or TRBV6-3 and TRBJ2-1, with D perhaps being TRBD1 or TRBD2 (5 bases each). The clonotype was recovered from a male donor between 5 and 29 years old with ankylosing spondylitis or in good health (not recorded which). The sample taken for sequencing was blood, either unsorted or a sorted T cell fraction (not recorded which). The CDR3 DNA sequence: TGTGCCAGCAGCTCCGACGTGGGGGTCTCCTACAATGAGCAGTTCTTC. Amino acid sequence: CASSSDVGVSYNEQFF.